Each of the 26 T cell receptor beta chains below was sequenced from the same sample in a study of beta chain features in type 1 diabetes. Whole-study findings and limits: The study found moderately but significantly shorter TCRB CDR3s in all four CD4+ subsets of Type 1 diabetes patients.

Antigens of these TCRs are unknown. Expressed TCRB transcripts were sequenced because the entire RNA isolate underwent reverse transcription. Using immunoSEQ multiplex PCR, the repertoire was profiled, and TCRdb retains in-frame clones only, with some absent. This sample yields roughly 730,000 clones, of which over 10% are seen a single time; approximately 0.02% belongs to the top ten. The sample taken for sequencing was naive CD4+ T cells from blood. These receptors were obtained from a man aged 18 to 29 with type 1 diabetes.

The rearrangement joins TRBV9 to TRBJ2-2, with D perhaps assigned TRBD1 or TRBD2 (5 bases each). The CDR3 totals 16 residues. The V and J ends lost 0 bases and 1 base respectively, with 10 bases between them. Germline V gene data show CDR1 as SGDLS and CDR2 as YYNGEE. CDR3 DNA: TGTGCCAGCAGCGTAGACGAGGGGCTGAACACCGGGGAGCTGTTTTTT. Its translation is CASSVDEGLNTGELFF. Filled out from reference TRBV9 and TRBJ2-2, the complete variable domain reads DSGVTQTPKHLITATGQRVTLRCSPRSGDLSVYWYQQSLDQGLQFLIQYYNGEERAKGNILERFSAQQFPDLHSELNLSSLELGDSALYFCASSVDEGLNTGELFFGEGSRLTVL.

This clone has more than one count but fewer than ten. The chain couples TRBV18 to TRBJ2-3; the match to TRBD2 covers 9 bases. The CDR3 is made up of 15 amino acids. Trimming at V came to 3 bases and at J to 6 bases, leaving 7 bases not matched to a gene. Germline V gene lookup returns CDR1 KGHSH and CDR2 LQKENI. CDR3 in amino acids: CASSPRLAGTDTQYF. The CDR3 coding sequence is TGTGCCAGCTCACCGCGTCTAGCGGGGACCGATACGCAGTATTTT.

The CDR3 DNA reads as TGTGCCAGCAGCTTGTCGTGGGGGGTTGGGACTGAAGCTTTCTTT. Translated, it gives CASSLSWGVGTEAFF. The chain carries TRBV5-4 and TRBJ1-1; maybe TRBD1 (5 bases). From germline, CDR1 is SGHNT and CDR2 YYREEE (reference sequence). The CDR3 runs 15 residues. Trimming removed 1 base at V and 5 bases at J, with 15 bases between.

The J gene is TRBJ1-2, the V gene TRBV19; TRBD1 might be the D (6 bases). The CDR3 has 14 amino acids. The ends were cut back, 7 bases at V and 0 bases at J, with 12 bases in the middle. Germline assignment: CDR1 LNHDA and CDR2 SQIVND (reference sequence). Written as DNA, the CDR3 is TGTGCCAGTACTCGGGACACCCCTAACTATGGCTACACCTTC. It is translated as CASTRDTPNYGYTF.

This clone has just a few counts. V is TRBV30 and J is TRBJ1-1; possibly TRBD1 for D (5 bases). The germline V and J ends were trimmed by 0 bases and 5 bases, with 16 bases remaining between them. CDR1 is GTSNPN and CDR2 is SVGIG in the germline V gene (reference sequence). The CDR3 has 15 residues. For the CDR3, the DNA is TGTGCCTGGAGTGTAGGGGCCAGGGCTTGGACTGAAGCTTTCTTT. It specifies CAWSVGARAWTEAFF.

This chain links TRBV7-6 with TRBJ2-3, with D unresolved. V lost 1 base, J lost 2 bases, and 16 bases lay in between. Germline CDR1 SGHVS, CDR2 FNYEAQ. The CDR3 is 17 residues long. CDR3 bases: TGTGCCAGCAGCTTAGTGGCAAATCAAGGACCCACAGATACGCAGTATTTT. Amino acid sequence: CASSLVANQGPTDTQYF.

This clone came up a few times. Other nucleotide sequences in the sample specify the same CDR3. This sequence joins TRBV30 and TRBJ1-1, with D possibly matching TRBD1 (5 bases). V gave up 0 bases and J gave up 5 bases, with 10 bases separating them. In germline, CDR1 is GTSNPN, CDR2 SVGIG (reference sequence). The CDR3 is made up of 13 amino acids. In nucleotides, the CDR3 is TGTGCCTGGAGTGTGGGGGTGAGGACTGAAGCTTTCTTT. As protein: CAWSVGVRTEAFF.

This clone was recorded a few times. The chain links TRBV27 to TRBJ1-6; D is ambiguous. The germline V gene has CDR1 MNHEY and CDR2 SMNVEV (reference sequence). This CDR3 has 13 amino acids. Trimming shortened V by 0 bases and J by 11 bases, and 8 bases separated the two germline ends. This CDR3 reads CASSLSGFAPLHF. The DNA of the CDR3 is TGTGCCAGCAGTTTATCGGGGTTTGCACCCCTCCACTTT.

The gene calls are TRBV29-1 and TRBJ2-7; no clear D. Trimming shortened V by 2 bases and J by 5 bases, and 10 bases separated the two germline ends. This CDR3 region has 12 residues. CDR1 SQVTM and CDR2 ANQGSEA come from the germline V gene. In DNA form, the CDR3 reads TGCAGCGTTGAATTGGGTTCCGACGAGCAGTACTTC. Translated, it gives CSVELGSDEQYF.

This sequence joins TRBV6-5 and TRBJ1-2; D perhaps matches TRBD1 (5 bases). The germline gives CDR1 MNHEY, CDR2 SVGAGI. V was shortened by 4 bases and J by 3 bases, with 9 bases between the two germline ends. The CDR3 extends over 13 amino acids. CDR3 region: CASSWGVDYGYTF. The CDR3 DNA sequence: TGTGCCAGCAGTTGGGGGGTGGACTATGGCTACACCTTC.

This clone has more than one count but fewer than ten. V is TRBV30 and J is TRBJ2-3, with D perhaps TRBD2 (7 bases). This CDR3 has 17 amino acids. Looked up from germline, CDR1 is GTSNPN and CDR2 is SVGIG (reference sequence). V lost 2 bases and J 4 bases, leaving 22 bases between the germline ends. The CDR3 region has the DNA TGTGCCTGGAGTTCTACCACAGGGAGGGAGCAGCCAGATACGCAGTATTTT. This sequence encodes CAWSSTTGREQPDTQYF.

This clone was counted a few times. The chain uses TRBV6-5 and TRBJ2-5; possibly TRBD2 for D (7 bases). Germline V gives CDR1 MNHEY, CDR2 SVGAGI. V lost 0 bases, J lost 1 base, and 12 bases lay in between. The CDR3 sequence is 16 residues long. DNA of the CDR3: TGTGCCAGCAGTTACTCGTACCGGGGGGCCCAAGAGACCCAGTACTTC. Amino acid sequence: CASSYSYRGAQETQYF.

This clone was observed a handful of times. The chain recombines TRBV10-3 with TRBJ2-5; D may be TRBD1 or TRBD2 (5 bases each). This CDR3 has 14 residues. Germline assignment: CDR1 ENHRY and CDR2 SYGVKD. Between the trimmed V and J ends, which lost 2 bases and 4 bases, there was a span of 11 bases. CDR3 residues: CAISERAGTETQYF. The DNA for the CDR3 is TGTGCCATCAGTGAGAGGGCAGGGACAGAGACCCAGTACTTC.

There are a few counts of this clone. This rearrangement joins TRBV25-1 to TRBJ2-5; D perhaps matches TRBD2 (5 bases). CDR3 length: 15 amino acids. Germline CDR1 MGHDK, CDR2 SYGVNS. V was trimmed by 2 bases and J by 0 bases, leaving 10 bases between them. In DNA, the CDR3 is TGTGCCAGCAGTGAAGGTAGCGTCGACCAAGAGACCCAGTACTTC. It yields the protein CASSEGSVDQETQYF.

This clone occurred a few times. The V call is TRBV2, the J call TRBJ2-1, with 11 bases aligning to TRBD2. J gave up 3 bases and V 6 bases, and 1 base lay outside the gene matches. CDR1 and CDR2 (germline): SNHLY, FYNNEI. The CDR3 is 14 amino acids. The CDR3 DNA reads TGTGCCAGCAGGACTAGCGGGAACTACAATGAGCAGTTCTTC. Its translation is CASRTSGNYNEQFF.

This chain links TRBV2 with TRBJ1-1; tentative D call: TRBD1 (5 bases). Trimming pared 4 bases from V and 10 bases from J, leaving 19 bases between. Germline assignment: CDR1 SNHLY and CDR2 FYNNEI. The CDR3 has 14 amino acids. CDR3 region: CASSGETVTAGAFF. The CDR3 bases are TGTGCCAGCAGTGGGGAGACAGTCACGGCGGGAGCTTTCTTT.

The chain carries TRBV6-5 and TRBJ2-1; 7 bases align to TRBD2. The CDR3 length is 16 residues. V lost 2 bases and J lost 0; bases outside the gene matches: 4. CDR1 is MNHEY and CDR2 is SVGAGI in the germline V gene. CDR3 region: CASSYRRGISYNEQFF. As DNA, the CDR3 is TGTGCCAGCAGTTACCGGCGGGGGATCTCCTACAATGAGCAGTTCTTC.

The chain links TRBV9 to TRBJ1-1; D not certain. V lost 5 bases to trimming and J lost 4 bases, with 15 bases between them. The CDR3 covers 14 residues. Germline assignment: CDR1 SGDLS and CDR2 YYNGEE. The CDR3 region has the DNA TGTGCCAGCAGTGTCTTAGGGTCGGCCACTGAAGCTTTCTTT. Its protein is CASSVLGSATEAFF.

The chain employs TRBV2 and TRBJ1-3, with 12 bases identical to TRBD1. V was pared by 6 bases and J by 4 bases, with 16 bases of the junction left unmatched. The CDR3 runs to 19 residues. Germline V gene lookup returns CDR1 SNHLY and CDR2 FYNNEI. CDR3 nucleotides: TGTGCCAGCAGCGAACCGGGACAGGGGGCCCTCCGGGGAGGAAACACCATATATTTT. Its translation is CASSEPGQGALRGGNTIYF.

This chain uses TRBV7-3 with TRBJ2-3; the D is unclear. V was pared by 5 bases and J by 1 base, with 16 bases between. The CDR3 has 16 residues. In germline, CDR1 is SGHTA, CDR2 FQGTGA. The CDR3, as DNA: TGTGCCAGCAGCCACCGTCTATCGCCCGGCACAGATACGCAGTATTTT. It specifies CASSHRLSPGTDTQYF.

In this sample, this clone turned up a few times. The genes are TRBV29-1 and TRBJ2-7, with D hard to call. This CDR3 is built from 12 residues. Germline V gives CDR1 SQVTM, CDR2 ANQGSEA. The germline V and J ends were trimmed by 4 bases and 3 bases, with 10 bases remaining between them. The CDR3 is CSVGTYDYEQYF. The DNA of the CDR3 is TGCAGCGTTGGTACTTACGACTACGAGCAGTACTTC.

In this sample, this clone turned up a few times. The chain has TRBV18 and TRBJ2-3, with TRBD1 matching over 7 bases. CDR1 and CDR2 (germline): KGHSH, LQKENI. V was clipped by 3 bases and J by 0 bases; unmatched bases: 9. The CDR3 consists of 17 residues. In DNA form, the CDR3 reads TGTGCCAGCTCACCTCAAGCCGGGACAGCCAGCACAGATACGCAGTATTTT. It codes for CASSPQAGTASTDTQYF. The complete variable domain, with remaining parts taken from reference TRBV18 and TRBJ2-3, reads NAGVMQNPRHLVRRRGQEARLRCSPMKGHSHVYWYRQLPEEGLKFMVYLQKENIIDESGMPKERFSAEFPKEGPSILRIQQVVRGDSAAYFCASSPQAGTASTDTQYFGPGTRLTVL.

The chain couples TRBV5-1 to TRBJ2-1, with D hard to call. There are 16 residues in the CDR3. V lost 0 bases, J lost 5 bases, and 15 bases lay in between. Germline CDR1 SGHRS, CDR2 YFSETQ. CDR3 in DNA: TGCGCCAGCAGCTTGGCCCCTACCGCCGGACACAATGAGCAGTTCTTC. Its translation: CASSLAPTAGHNEQFF.

This clone was counted between two and nine times. V usage is TRBV5-1 and J usage is TRBJ2-3; D uncertain. V gave up 5 bases and J gave up 2 bases, with 9 bases separating them. The CDR3 extends over 13 amino acids. The germline CDR1 and CDR2 sequences are SGHRS and YFSETQ. The CDR3 protein is CASSRQTTDTQYF. Written as DNA, the CDR3 is TGCGCCAGCAGTCGGCAGACCACAGATACGCAGTATTTT.

The chain links TRBV30 to TRBJ1-4; D not resolved. The CDR3 contains 13 residues. From germline, CDR1 is GTSNPN and CDR2 SVGIG (reference sequence). V was pared by 7 bases and J by 0 bases, with 9 bases between. CDR3 in DNA: TGTGCCTCCCAAGCTACAACTAATGAAAAACTGTTTTTT. As protein: CASQATTNEKLFF.

This clone came up a few times. This CDR3 is also generated by other DNA sequences in the sample. The CDR3 DNA follows: TGTGCCAGCAGCCTGGCGGGCTACGAGCAGTACTTC. Translation: CASSLAGYEQYF. This chain connects TRBV28 to TRBJ2-7, with D possibly matching TRBD2 (5 bases). The germline V gene has CDR1 MDHEN and CDR2 SYDVKM. V lost 6 bases and J 3 bases, leaving 9 bases between the germline ends. The CDR3 covers 12 residues.